This TCR beta chain is drawn from a study of T cells in Graves' hyperthyroidism and ophthalmopathy. Amplified TCR beta CDR3 regions derived from RNA transcripts. First-round RT-PCR with HTBI primers amplified the TCR CDR3 region. TCRdb re-called the multiplex PCR reads with MiXCR, one entry per CDR3 protein. The repertoire includes under 400,000 distinct CDR3 sequences, roughly 15% of them detected once, and 15% to 20% sits in the top ten. Looked up from germline, CDR1 is GTSNPN and CDR2 is SVGIG (reference sequence). The CDR3 is 13 residues long. Trimming stripped 3 bases from V and 1 base from J, with 9 bases between. This clonotype was observed at least ten times.

Sequencing used blood. This clonotype was sampled from a woman aged 60 to 75 with Graves' ophthalmopathy. The chain carries TRBV30 and TRBJ2-5; tentative D call: TRBD2 (6 bases). The CDR3 DNA is TGTGCCTGGAGCCTGCGGGGCCAAGAGACCCAGTACTTC. This translates into CAWSLRGQETQYF.